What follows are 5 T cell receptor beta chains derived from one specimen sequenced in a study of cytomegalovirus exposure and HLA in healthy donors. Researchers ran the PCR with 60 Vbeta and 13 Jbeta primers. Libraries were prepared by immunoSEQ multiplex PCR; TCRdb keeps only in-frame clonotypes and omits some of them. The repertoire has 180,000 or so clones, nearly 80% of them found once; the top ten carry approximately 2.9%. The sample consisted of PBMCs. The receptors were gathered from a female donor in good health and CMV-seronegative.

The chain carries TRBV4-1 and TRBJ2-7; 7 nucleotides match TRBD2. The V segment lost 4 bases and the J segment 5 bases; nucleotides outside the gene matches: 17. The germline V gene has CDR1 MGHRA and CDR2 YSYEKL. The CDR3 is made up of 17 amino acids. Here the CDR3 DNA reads TGCGCCAGCAGCCGGGGCGGACTAGTCCGCGTGGGAGACGAGCAGTACTTC. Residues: CASSRGGLVRVGDEQYF.

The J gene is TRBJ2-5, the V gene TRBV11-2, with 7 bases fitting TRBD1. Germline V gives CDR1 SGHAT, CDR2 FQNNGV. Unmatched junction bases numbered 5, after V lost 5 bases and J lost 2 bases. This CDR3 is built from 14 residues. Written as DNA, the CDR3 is TGTGCCAGCAGCCCTCGGACAGGACAAGAGACCCAGTACTTC. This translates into CASSPRTGQETQYF.

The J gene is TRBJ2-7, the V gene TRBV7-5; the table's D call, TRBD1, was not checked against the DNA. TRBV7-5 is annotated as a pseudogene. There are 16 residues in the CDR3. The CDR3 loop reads CARSPTGTGSSYEQYF. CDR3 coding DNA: TGTGCCAGAAGCCCGACCGGAACAGGGAGCTCCTACGAGCAGTACTTC.

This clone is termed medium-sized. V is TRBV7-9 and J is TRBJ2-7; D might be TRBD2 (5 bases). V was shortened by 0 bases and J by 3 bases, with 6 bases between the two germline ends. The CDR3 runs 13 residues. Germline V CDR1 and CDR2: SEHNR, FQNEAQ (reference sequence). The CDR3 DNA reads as TGTGCCAGCAGCTTAGCAGCGGACTACGAGCAGTACTTC. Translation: CASSLAADYEQYF. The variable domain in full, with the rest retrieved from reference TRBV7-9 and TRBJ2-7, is DTGVSQNPRHKITKRGQNVTFRCDPISEHNRLYWYRQTLGQGPEFLTYFQNEAQLEKSRLLSDRFSAERPKGSFSTLEIQRTEQGDSAMYLCASSLAADYEQYFGPGTRLTVT.

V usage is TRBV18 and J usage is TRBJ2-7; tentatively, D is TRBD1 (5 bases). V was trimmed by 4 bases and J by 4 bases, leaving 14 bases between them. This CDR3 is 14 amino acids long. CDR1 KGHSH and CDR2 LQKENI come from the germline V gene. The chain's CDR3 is CASSHTDRLYEQYF. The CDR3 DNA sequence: TGTGCCAGCTCACACACCGACAGACTTTACGAGCAGTACTTC.